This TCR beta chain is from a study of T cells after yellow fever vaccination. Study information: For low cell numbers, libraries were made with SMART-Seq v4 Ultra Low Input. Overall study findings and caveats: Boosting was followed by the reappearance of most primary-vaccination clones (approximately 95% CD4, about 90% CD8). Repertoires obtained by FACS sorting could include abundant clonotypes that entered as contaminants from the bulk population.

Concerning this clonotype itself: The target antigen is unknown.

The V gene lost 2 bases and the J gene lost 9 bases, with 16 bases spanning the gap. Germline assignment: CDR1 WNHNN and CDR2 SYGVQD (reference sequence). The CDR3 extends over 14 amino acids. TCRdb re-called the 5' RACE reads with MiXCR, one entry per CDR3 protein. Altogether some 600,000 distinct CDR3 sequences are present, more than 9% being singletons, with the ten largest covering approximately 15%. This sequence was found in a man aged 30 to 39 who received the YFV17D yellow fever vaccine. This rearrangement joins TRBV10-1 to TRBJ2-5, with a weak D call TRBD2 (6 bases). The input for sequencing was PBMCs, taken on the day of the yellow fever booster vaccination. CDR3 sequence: CASSEGLTLGAQYF. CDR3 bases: TGCGCCAGCAGTGAGGGACTAACCCTCGGGGCCCAGTACTTC.